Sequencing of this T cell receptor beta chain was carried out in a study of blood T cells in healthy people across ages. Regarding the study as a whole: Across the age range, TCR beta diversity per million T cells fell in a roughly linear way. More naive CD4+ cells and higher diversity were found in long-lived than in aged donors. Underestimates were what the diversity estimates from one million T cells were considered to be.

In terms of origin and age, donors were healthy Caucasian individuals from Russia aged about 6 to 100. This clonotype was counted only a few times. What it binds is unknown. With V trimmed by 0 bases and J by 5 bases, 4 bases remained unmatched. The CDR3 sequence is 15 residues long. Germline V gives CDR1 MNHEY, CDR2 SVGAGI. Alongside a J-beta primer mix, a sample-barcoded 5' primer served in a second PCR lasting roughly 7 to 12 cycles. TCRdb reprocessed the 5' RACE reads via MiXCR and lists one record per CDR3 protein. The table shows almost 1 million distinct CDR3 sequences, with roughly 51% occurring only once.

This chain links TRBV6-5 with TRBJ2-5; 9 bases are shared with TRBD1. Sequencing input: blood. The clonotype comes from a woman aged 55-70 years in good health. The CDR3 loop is CASSYSRQGVETQYF. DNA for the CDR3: TGTGCCAGCAGTTACTCCCGACAGGGGGTTGAGACCCAGTACTTC.